Listed below are T cell receptor beta chains from one sample, sequenced in a study of shared clonotypes between healthy human individuals. TCRdb's copy holds only in-frame clones and misses some; the assay was immunoSEQ multiplex PCR. The sample holds 500,000 to 650,000 clones, around three quarters seen once. The sequencing input was PBMCs. These receptors originate from a woman aged 40 to 50 in good health. Some clones in this sample may be carry-over from other donors' samples. The CDR3 runs from the conserved cysteine through the conserved F or W. D genes are given only for firm matches. Not all rows give a size; the values are once, few, many and, for expanded clones, a class.

J	size	D	length	V	CDR3
TRBJ2-7	few	TRBD2	17	TRBV28	CASISRGLAGGSYEQYF
TRBJ1-1	NA	NA	14	TRBV2	CASSPNPENTEAFF
TRBJ2-2	NA	NA	13	TRBV9	CASSVSNTGELFF
TRBJ2-3	many	NA	16	TRBV7-8	CASSPWGFTSTDTQYF
TRBJ2-2	NA	TRBD2	15	TRBV6-1	CASSELGGDTGELFF
TRBJ2-3	NA	NA	16	TRBV7-3	CASSFLGDLSTDTQYF
TRBJ2-7	NA	NA	14	TRBV28	CASIDSGDPYEQYF
TRBJ2-1	NA	NA	11	TRBV10-2	CASASYNEQFF
TRBJ1-1	NA	TRBD1	16	TRBV19	CASTRAATGLVTEAFF
TRBJ2-7	NA	TRBD1	14	TRBV18	CASSPGTGAYEQYF
TRBJ1-2	NA	NA	15	TRBV19	CASSIGHGGYYGYTF
TRBJ1-1	NA	TRBD1	14	TRBV7-9	CASSFPGTGTEAFF
TRBJ2-5	NA	TRBD2	15	TRBV11-2	CASSLGAGGQETQYF
TRBJ1-6	NA	NA	13	TRBV10-1	CASRASYNSPLHF
TRBJ1-5	NA	NA	13	TRBV7-8	CASSSWQDQPQHF
TRBJ1-2	NA	NA	17	TRBV7-9	CASSPRQAQGSSSGYTF
TRBJ2-7	few	TRBD2	14	TRBV10-3	CAISVLAASYEQYF
TRBJ2-1	NA	TRBD2	17	TRBV7-8	CASRPTVDGREAGEQFF
TRBJ2-1	NA	TRBD1	16	TRBV9	CASSASGTGTYNEQFF
TRBJ1-5	once	NA	14	TRBV10-3	CAISRQHSNQPQHF
TRBJ1-3	NA	NA	15	TRBV2	CASSAGWVGGNTIYF
TRBJ2-3	NA	TRBD2	18	TRBV10-3	CAIRAGTSGYGGTDTQYF
TRBJ2-1	NA	TRBD2	17	TRBV28	CASRRRTSGRSYNEQFF
TRBJ1-1	NA	NA	13	TRBV30	CAWVGGLHTEAFF
TRBJ1-2	NA	NA	13	TRBV11-2	CASSSTVYYGYTF